This TCR beta chain comes out of a study of CD8 T cells in ankylosing spondylitis. Whole-study findings and limits: Blood of patients with ankylosing spondylitis appeared to be characterized by a TCR beta motif of about 8 highly homologous variants.

This clonotype has at least ten counts. The antigen is unknown. Making the TCR beta libraries involved quantitative 5'-RACE with molecular barcodes. TCRdb passed the 5' RACE reads through MiXCR, listing each CDR3 protein once. The repertoire holds around 130,000 distinct CDR3 sequences, with 7% as singletons. The receptor was isolated from a male donor with ankylosing spondylitis or in good health (not recorded which). The sequencing input was blood, either unsorted or a sorted T cell fraction (not recorded which).

The CDR3 region is CASSPGYGPLYEQYF. CDR3 nucleotides: TGTGCCAGCAGCCCAGGGTATGGGCCTTTGTACGAGCAGTACTTC. This chain links TRBV7-9 with TRBJ2-7, with D tentatively TRBD1 (5 bases). The ends were cut back, 5 bases at V and 4 bases at J, with 18 bases in the middle. The CDR3 has 15 residues. Germline V lookup: CDR1 SEHNR, CDR2 FQNEAQ (reference sequence).